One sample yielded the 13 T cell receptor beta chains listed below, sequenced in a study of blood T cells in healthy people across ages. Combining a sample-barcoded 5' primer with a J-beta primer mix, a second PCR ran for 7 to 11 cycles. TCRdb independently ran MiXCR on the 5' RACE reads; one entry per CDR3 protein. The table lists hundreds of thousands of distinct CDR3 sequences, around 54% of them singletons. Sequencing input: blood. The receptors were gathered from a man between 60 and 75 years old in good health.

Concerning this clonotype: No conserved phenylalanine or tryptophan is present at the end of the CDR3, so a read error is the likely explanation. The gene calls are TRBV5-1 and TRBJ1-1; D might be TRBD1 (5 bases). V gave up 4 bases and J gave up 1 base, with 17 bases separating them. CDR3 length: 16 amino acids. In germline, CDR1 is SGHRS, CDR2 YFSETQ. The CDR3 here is CASSLLPGPPNTEAFL. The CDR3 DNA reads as TGCGCCAGCAGCCTATTACCGGGACCGCCGAACACTGAAGCTTTCTTA.

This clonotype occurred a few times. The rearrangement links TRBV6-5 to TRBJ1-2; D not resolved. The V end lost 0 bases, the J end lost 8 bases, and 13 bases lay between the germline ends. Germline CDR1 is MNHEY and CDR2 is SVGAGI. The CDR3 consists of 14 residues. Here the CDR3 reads CASSYSNRPGGYTF. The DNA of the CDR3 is TGTGCCAGCAGTTACTCGAACCGCCCGGGGGGCTACACCTTC.

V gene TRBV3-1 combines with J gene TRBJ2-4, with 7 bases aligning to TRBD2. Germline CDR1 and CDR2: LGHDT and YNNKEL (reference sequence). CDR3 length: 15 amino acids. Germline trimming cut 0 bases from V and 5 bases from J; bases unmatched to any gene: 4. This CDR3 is CASSQDVRGENIQYF. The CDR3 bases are TGTGCCAGCAGCCAAGATGTTCGGGGGGAAAACATTCAGTACTTC.

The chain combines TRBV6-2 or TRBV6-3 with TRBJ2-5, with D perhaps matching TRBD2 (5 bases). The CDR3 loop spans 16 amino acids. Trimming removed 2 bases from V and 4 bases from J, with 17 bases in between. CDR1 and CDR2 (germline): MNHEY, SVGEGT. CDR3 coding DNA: TGTGCCAGCAGTTACCGGCCTAGCCCATACCGAGAGACCCAGTACTTC. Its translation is CASSYRPSPYRETQYF.

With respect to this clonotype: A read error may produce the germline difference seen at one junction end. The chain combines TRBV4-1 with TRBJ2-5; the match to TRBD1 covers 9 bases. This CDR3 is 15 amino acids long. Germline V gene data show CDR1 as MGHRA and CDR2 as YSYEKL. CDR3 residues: CTSSQGRQGVETQYF. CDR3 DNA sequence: TGCACCAGCAGCCAAGGACGACAGGGGGTGGAGACCCAGTACTTC.

The CDR3 DNA sequence: TGTGCCAGCAGCGTAGTCATGATGGGACAGACAAACATTCAGTACTTC. This codes for CASSVVMMGQTNIQYF. The chain joins TRBV9 to TRBJ2-5; 7 bases align to TRBD1. TRBJ2-4 matches the DNA end more closely, so the J call is doubtful. The CDR3 runs 16 residues. The germline gives CDR1 SGDLS, CDR2 YYNGEE.

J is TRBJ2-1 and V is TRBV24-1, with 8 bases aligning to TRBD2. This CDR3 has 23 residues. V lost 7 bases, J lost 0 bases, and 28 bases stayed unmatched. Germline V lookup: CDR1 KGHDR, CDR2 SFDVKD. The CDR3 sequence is CATSEDLRGPGRGSGLSYNEQFF. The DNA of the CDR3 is TGTGCCACCAGCGAAGATCTGAGGGGCCCCGGGAGGGGTAGCGGACTCTCCTACAATGAGCAGTTCTTC.

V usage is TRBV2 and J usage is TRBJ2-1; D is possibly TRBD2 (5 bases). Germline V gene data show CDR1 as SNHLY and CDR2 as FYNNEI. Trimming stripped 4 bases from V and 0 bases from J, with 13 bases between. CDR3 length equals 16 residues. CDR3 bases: TGTGCCAGCAGTGGTGTAGCGCTCGGCTCCTACAATGAGCAGTTCTTC. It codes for CASSGVALGSYNEQFF. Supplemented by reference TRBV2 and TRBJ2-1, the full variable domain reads EPEVTQTPSHQVTQMGQEVILRCVPISNHLYFYWYRQILGQKVEFLVSFYNNEISEKSEIFDDQFSVERPDGSNFTLKIRSTKLEDSAMYFCASSGVALGSYNEQFFGPGTRLTVL.

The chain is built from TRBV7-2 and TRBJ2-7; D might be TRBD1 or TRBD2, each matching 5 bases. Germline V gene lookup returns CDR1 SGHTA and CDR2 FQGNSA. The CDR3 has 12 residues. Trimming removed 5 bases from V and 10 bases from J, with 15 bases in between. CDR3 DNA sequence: TGTGCCAGCAGCGCTTTCGAGGGGTCTCAGTACTTC. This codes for CASSAFEGSQYF.

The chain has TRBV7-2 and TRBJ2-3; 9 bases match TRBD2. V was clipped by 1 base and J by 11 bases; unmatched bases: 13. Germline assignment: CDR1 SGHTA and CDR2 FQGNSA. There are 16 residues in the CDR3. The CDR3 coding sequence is TGTGCCAGCAGCTTAGGTAGCGGGGGCGTCATCCCCAAGCAGTATTTT. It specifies CASSLGSGGVIPKQYF.

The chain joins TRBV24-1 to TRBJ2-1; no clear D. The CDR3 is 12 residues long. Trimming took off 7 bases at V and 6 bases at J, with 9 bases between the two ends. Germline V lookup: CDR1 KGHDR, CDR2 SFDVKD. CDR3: CATSGRTNEQFF. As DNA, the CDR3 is TGTGCCACCAGCGGACGGACCAATGAGCAGTTCTTC.

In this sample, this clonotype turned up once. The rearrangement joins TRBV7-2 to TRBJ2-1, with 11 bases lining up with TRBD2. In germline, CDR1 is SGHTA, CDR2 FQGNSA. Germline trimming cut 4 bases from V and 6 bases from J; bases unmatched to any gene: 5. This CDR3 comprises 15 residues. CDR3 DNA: TGTGCCAGCAGCTCCGCCGGGACTAGCGGCAATGAGCAGTTCTTC. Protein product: CASSSAGTSGNEQFF.

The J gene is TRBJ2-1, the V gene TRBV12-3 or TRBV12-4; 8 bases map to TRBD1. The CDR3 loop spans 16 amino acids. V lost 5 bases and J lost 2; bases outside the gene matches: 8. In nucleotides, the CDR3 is TGTGCCAGCAGTCCCCGCGAGACAGGGGCCTACAATGAGCAGTTCTTC. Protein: CASSPRETGAYNEQFF.